Each of the 28 T cell receptor beta chains below was sequenced from the same sample in a study of T-cell memory formation after mild COVID-19. TCRdb reanalysed the 5' RACE reads using MiXCR and keeps one entry per CDR3 protein. The sample yields around 340,000 distinct CDR3 sequences, approximately 12% seen once. What was sequenced was PBMCs or a T cell subset sorted from them (not recorded which). These receptors were taken from a man between 18 and 35 years old who had mild COVID-19 (a few samples of this study predate the infection). Cell type and time point are not known.

V usage is TRBV6-2 or TRBV6-3 and J usage is TRBJ2-7; D call uncertain. V was clipped by 4 bases and J by 2 bases, with 9 bases between them. The CDR3 spans 13 residues. CDR1 MNHEY and CDR2 SVGEGT come from the germline V gene. The CDR3 region has the DNA TGTGCCAGCAGTTGGGGTATCCCCTACGAGCAGTACTTC. This gives the protein CASSWGIPYEQYF.

The J gene is TRBJ2-7, the V gene TRBV7-2; D uncertain. Trimming removed 6 bases from V and 1 base from J, with 16 bases in between. The germline V gene encodes CDR1 SGHTA and CDR2 FQGNSA. The CDR3 is 15 residues long. This CDR3 reads CASSPGRTLSYEQYF. The CDR3 DNA reads as TGTGCCAGCAGTCCCGGCAGGACCCTTTCCTACGAGCAGTACTTC.

The chain recombines TRBV7-2 with TRBJ1-1; possibly TRBD1 for D (6 bases). Germline CDR1 is SGHTA and CDR2 is FQGNSA. Trimming took off 5 bases at V and 1 base at J, with 14 bases between the two ends. This CDR3 comprises 15 residues. CDR3 sequence reads: CASSIQGGGNTEAFF. The CDR3 DNA sequence: TGTGCCAGCAGCATTCAGGGAGGGGGGAACACTGAAGCTTTCTTT.

The rearrangement links TRBV28 to TRBJ2-1, with 8 bases fitting TRBD2. Germline CDR1 MDHEN, CDR2 SYDVKM. The CDR3 consists of 15 residues. With V trimmed by 5 bases and J by 0 bases, 3 bases remained unmatched. The CDR3 protein is CASSNTSGSYNEQFF. CDR3 DNA sequence: TGTGCCAGCAGTAATACTAGCGGCTCCTACAATGAGCAGTTCTTC.

CDR3 sequence reads: CSARVGRGQETQYF. CDR3 coding DNA: TGCAGTGCTAGAGTCGGCAGGGGGCAGGAGACCCAGTACTTC. This chain joins TRBV20-1 and TRBJ2-5; 8 positions agree with TRBD1. This CDR3 region has 14 residues. Germline values: CDR1 DFQATT, CDR2 SNEGSKA (reference sequence). V gave up 1 base and J gave up 5 bases; unmatched junction bases: 6.

This clonotype has just a few counts. The chain has TRBV7-2 and TRBJ1-3; D is undetermined. The CDR3 spans 12 residues. Germline V lookup: CDR1 SGHTA, CDR2 FQGNSA. The V end lost 8 bases, the J end lost 8 bases, and 13 bases lay between the germline ends. The CDR3 region has the DNA TGTGCCAGCCGCCGTGAAGGGTACACCATATATTTT. Translation gives CASRREGYTIYF.

V is TRBV7-9 and J is TRBJ1-5; no clear D. Trimming took off 5 bases at V and 1 base at J, with 12 bases between the two ends. This CDR3 spans 15 amino acids. Germline V gene lookup returns CDR1 SEHNR and CDR2 FQNEAQ (reference sequence). The CDR3 DNA reads TGTGCCAGCAGCACGAGCCGGGAAAGCAATCAGCCCCAGCATTTT. The encoded protein is CASSTSRESNQPQHF.

This clonotype was seen at least ten times. This chain uses TRBV5-1 with TRBJ2-1; D ambiguous. The V end lost 2 bases, the J end lost 6 bases, and 9 bases lay between the germline ends. The germline V gene encodes CDR1 SGHRS and CDR2 YFSETQ. This CDR3 is 13 amino acids long. This chain's CDR3 is CASSFEVRNEQFF. In DNA form, the CDR3 reads TGCGCCAGCAGCTTCGAGGTCCGCAATGAGCAGTTCTTC.

This clonotype was seen a few times. The rearrangement uses TRBV4-1 and TRBJ2-5; 9 bases match TRBD1. Per the germline V gene, CDR1 is MGHRA and CDR2 is YSYEKL. V lost 3 bases, J lost 1 base, and 0 bases stayed unmatched. This CDR3 comprises 14 residues. This CDR3 reads CASSQTGGQETQYF. CDR3 in DNA: TGCGCCAGCAGCCAGACAGGGGGCCAAGAGACCCAGTACTTC.

This clonotype has just a few counts. The V gene is TRBV7-9, the J gene TRBJ1-2; D is perhaps TRBD1 (5 bases). This CDR3 has 13 amino acids. Between the trimmed V and J ends, which lost 5 bases and 8 bases, there was a span of 15 bases. Germline values: CDR1 SEHNR, CDR2 FQNEAQ (reference sequence). DNA for the CDR3: TGTGCCAGCAGCAATCCGGGGCTGTGGGGCTACACCTTC. It encodes CASSNPGLWGYTF.

This clonotype turned up a few times. The genes are TRBV27 and TRBJ2-7; 8 nucleotides align to TRBD1. This CDR3 is 14 amino acids long. Germline values: CDR1 MNHEY, CDR2 SMNVEV (reference sequence). Unmatched junction bases numbered 8, after V lost 6 bases and J lost 4 bases. CDR3 residues: CASRRTGSIYEQYF. CDR3 sequence (DNA): TGTGCCAGCAGGAGGACAGGGTCGATATACGAGCAGTACTTC.

The rearrangement joins TRBV4-1 to TRBJ1-2; 10 nucleotides agree with TRBD1. Germline CDR1 MGHRA, CDR2 YSYEKL. V gave up 1 base and J gave up 6 bases; unmatched junction bases: 11. The CDR3 sequence is 17 residues long. CDR3 bases: TGCGCCAGCAGCCAAGGCCGGGACAGGGGAAAACAGAATGGCTACACCTTC. This gives the protein CASSQGRDRGKQNGYTF.

The rearrangement uses TRBV7-9 and TRBJ2-1; a possible D gene is TRBD2 (5 bases). Germline V CDR1 and CDR2: SEHNR, FQNEAQ (reference sequence). The V end lost 5 bases, the J end lost 12 bases, and 20 bases lay between the germline ends. The CDR3 covers 14 residues. The CDR3 loop reads CASSPYGRGRWQFF. The CDR3 region has the DNA TGTGCCAGCAGCCCCTACGGGCGCGGGCGCTGGCAGTTCTTC.

This chain's CDR3 is CASSLFASGGPYNEQFF. CDR3 DNA: TGTGCCAGCAGCTTATTCGCTAGCGGGGGGCCCTACAATGAGCAGTTCTTC. The chain employs TRBV7-2 and TRBJ2-1; TRBD2 matches 11 bases. Germline-derived CDR1 and CDR2 are SGHTA and FQGNSA. This CDR3 contains 17 residues. The V and J ends lost 2 bases and 2 bases, in that order; junction bases with no gene match: 5.

V and J are TRBV29-1 and TRBJ1-2, with D unresolved. With 4 bases removed from V and 3 bases from J, the gap between germline ends came to 12 bases. The germline V gene has CDR1 SQVTM and CDR2 ANQGSEA. CDR3 size: 13 residues. The CDR3 spells CSVGSGSDYGYTF. CDR3 coding DNA: TGCAGCGTTGGGTCAGGCAGTGACTATGGCTACACCTTC.

This chain connects TRBV9 to TRBJ1-1; D not resolved. V lost 3 bases to trimming and J lost 0 bases, with 12 bases between them. The CDR3 is made up of 15 amino acids. CDR1 and CDR2 from the germline V gene are SGDLS and YYNGEE. The CDR3 sequence is CASSAESRLNTEAFF. CDR3 nucleotide sequence: TGTGCCAGCAGCGCTGAGAGCAGATTGAACACTGAAGCTTTCTTT.

This chain joins TRBV5-1 and TRBJ2-7, with 8 bases matching TRBD1. The J segment lost 5 bases and the V segment lost 4 bases, leaving 11 bases of the junction unmatched. CDR1 and CDR2 (germline): SGHRS, YFSETQ. The CDR3 has 15 amino acids. The CDR3 region has the DNA TGCGCCAGCAGCAGCGGACAGGGTTGGAGCGACGAGCAGTACTTC. This codes for CASSSGQGWSDEQYF.

The rearrangement uses TRBV10-1 and TRBJ2-7; possible D gene TRBD2, 5 bases. CDR1 WNHNN and CDR2 SYGVQD come from the germline V gene (reference sequence). V was trimmed by 6 bases and J by 5 bases, leaving 20 bases between them. The CDR3 contains 15 residues. The CDR3 sequence is CASREGLRSTNEQYV. The CDR3 DNA sequence: TGCGCCAGCAGAGAGGGTCTTCGTTCGACTAACGAGCAGTACGTC.

This CDR3 reads CASSLSLDRLPFF. The CDR3 DNA follows: TGTGCCAGCAGTCTCTCACTAGACAGGTTACCGTTCTTC. The rearrangement uses TRBV12-3 or TRBV12-4 and TRBJ2-1, with D maybe TRBD1 (6 bases). This CDR3 region has 13 residues. Trimming pared 5 bases from V and 15 bases from J, leaving 20 bases between.

In this sample, this clonotype turned up a few times. V is TRBV6-6 and J is TRBJ1-2; maybe TRBD1 (5 bases). The V end lost 5 bases, the J end lost 5 bases, and 15 bases lay between the germline ends. The germline gives CDR1 MNHNY, CDR2 SVGAGI (reference sequence). The CDR3 contains 14 residues. The CDR3 DNA is TGTGCCAGCAGTGAGGGGACGGCGGGGTATGGCTACACCTTC. This gives the protein CASSEGTAGYGYTF.

A few counts support this clonotype. The chain has TRBV7-8 and TRBJ2-2; D is unresolved. The germline V gene encodes CDR1 SGHVS and CDR2 FQNEAQ. The germline V and J ends were trimmed by 1 base and 4 bases, with 10 bases remaining between them. This CDR3 region has 15 residues. CDR3: CASSLVQLSTGELFF. CDR3 bases: TGTGCCAGCAGCTTAGTTCAGCTTTCCACCGGGGAGCTGTTTTTT.

The V and J genes are TRBV7-2 and TRBJ2-7; D might be TRBD2 (6 bases). Germline CDR1 and CDR2: SGHTA and FQGNSA. The CDR3 contains 14 residues. The V end was cut by 5 bases, the J end by 5 bases, with 16 bases between. CDR3 bases: TGTGCCAGCAGCCCCCTCCCGGGGGTCCACGAGCAGTACTTC. It codes for CASSPLPGVHEQYF.

The chain uses TRBV18 and TRBJ2-1, with D unresolved. Germline V gene lookup returns CDR1 KGHSH and CDR2 LQKENI. This CDR3 has 12 amino acids. Trimming left V 6 bases short and J 6 bases short, with 9 bases between. The DNA for the CDR3 is TGTGCCAGCTCCTCAACGCGCAATGAGCAGTTCTTC. This gives the protein CASSSTRNEQFF.

This sequence joins TRBV4-1 and TRBJ2-4; no definite D call. CDR3 length equals 16 residues. Trimming shortened V by 1 base and J by 2 bases, and 12 bases separated the two germline ends. Germline V gene sequence: CDR1 MGHRA, CDR2 YSYEKL. The CDR3 coding sequence is TGCGCCAGCAGCCAAGGCATCGTCATAACCAAAAACATTCAGTACTTC. This gives the protein CASSQGIVITKNIQYF.

This clonotype was recorded a few times. The chain employs TRBV7-2 and TRBJ2-3, with a tentative D call TRBD1 (6 bases). Germline CDR1 and CDR2: SGHTA and FQGNSA. This CDR3 has 15 amino acids. Trimming took 1 base from V and 5 from J, leaving 13 bases between them. CDR3 protein: CASSLVWQGRDTQYF. CDR3 nucleotides: TGTGCCAGCAGCTTAGTTTGGCAGGGGAGAGATACGCAGTATTTT.

This clonotype has only a few counts. This chain links TRBV29-1 with TRBJ2-5; D unclear. Trimming took 2 bases from V and 2 from J, leaving 12 bases between them. The CDR3 length is 14 residues. Germline CDR1 is SQVTM and CDR2 is ANQGSEA. The CDR3 sequence is CSVELGLGQETQYF. The CDR3 DNA reads TGCAGCGTTGAATTGGGGTTAGGTCAAGAGACCCAGTACTTC. The full variable domain, in which reference TRBV29-1 and TRBJ2-5 provide the parts outside the CDR3, is SAVISQKPSRDICQRGTSLTIQCQVDSQVTMMFWYRQQPGQSLTLIATANQGSEATYESGFVIDKFPISRPNLTFSTLTVSNMSPEDSSIYLCSVELGLGQETQYFGPGTRLLVL.

This chain connects TRBV6-2 or TRBV6-3 to TRBJ1-1; tentatively, D is TRBD1 (5 bases). Germline assignment: CDR1 MNHEY and CDR2 SVGEGT. The CDR3 is 14 amino acids. With 7 bases removed from V and 4 bases from J, the gap between germline ends came to 16 bases. In DNA form, the CDR3 reads TGTGCCAGCACAACAACCCCAGGGACCACTGAAGCTTTCTTT. This encodes CASTTTPGTTEAFF.

This rearrangement joins TRBV21-1 to TRBJ2-3. TRBV21-1 is annotated as a pseudogene. This CDR3 has 15 amino acids. The chain's CDR3 is CASSKGSSGTDTQYF. The CDR3 bases are TGTGCCAGCAGCAAAGGTTCTAGCGGCACAGATACGCAGTATTTT.